This TCR beta chain comes out of a study of cytomegalovirus exposure and HLA in healthy donors. Germline V CDR1 and CDR2: SQVTM, ANQGSEA. The V end lost 6 bases, the J end lost 1 base, and 13 bases lay between the germline ends. CDR3 size: 14 residues. Study results and caveats: With DRB1 most and HLA-C fewest, TCR association rates differed between HLA loci in a later analysis. In an earlier analysis, in about 530 donors, most V segments appeared productive either ~90% or ~30% of the time. Fewer N-insertions (relative to the roughly 720-donor mean) were reportedly seen in an Asian-associated ancestry cluster in a later analysis.

PCR involved 60 Vbeta and 13 Jbeta primers. Produced via immunoSEQ multiplex PCR; TCRdb's table is partial and in-frame only. The sample includes about 85,000 clones, 50% to 80% seen only once; the top ten take around 4.2%. Details on this clone: Its antigen remains unidentified.

The sample comprised PBMCs. The receptor was derived from a man aged 30-40 years in good health and CMV-seronegative. This chain links TRBV29-1 with TRBJ1-3, with D possibly being TRBD1 (5 bases). CDR3 coding DNA: TGCAGCGTCAGTCCGGGGGAATCTGGAAACACCATATATTTT. Translating it yields CSVSPGESGNTIYF.